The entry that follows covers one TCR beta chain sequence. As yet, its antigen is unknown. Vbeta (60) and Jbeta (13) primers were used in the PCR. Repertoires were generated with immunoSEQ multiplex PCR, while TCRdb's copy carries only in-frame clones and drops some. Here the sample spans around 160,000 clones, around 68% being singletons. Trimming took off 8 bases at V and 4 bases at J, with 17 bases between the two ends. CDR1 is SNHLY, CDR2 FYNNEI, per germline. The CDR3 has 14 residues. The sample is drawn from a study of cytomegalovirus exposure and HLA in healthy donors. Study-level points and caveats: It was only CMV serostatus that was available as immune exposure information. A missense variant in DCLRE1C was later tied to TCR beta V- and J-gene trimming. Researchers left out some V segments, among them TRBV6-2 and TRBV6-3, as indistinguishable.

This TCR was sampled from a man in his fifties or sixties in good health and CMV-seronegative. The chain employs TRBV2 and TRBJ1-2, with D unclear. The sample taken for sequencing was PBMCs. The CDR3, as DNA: TGTGCCAGCCGACCGGGAACCGAAGGCTATGGCTACACCTTC. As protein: CASRPGTEGYGYTF.